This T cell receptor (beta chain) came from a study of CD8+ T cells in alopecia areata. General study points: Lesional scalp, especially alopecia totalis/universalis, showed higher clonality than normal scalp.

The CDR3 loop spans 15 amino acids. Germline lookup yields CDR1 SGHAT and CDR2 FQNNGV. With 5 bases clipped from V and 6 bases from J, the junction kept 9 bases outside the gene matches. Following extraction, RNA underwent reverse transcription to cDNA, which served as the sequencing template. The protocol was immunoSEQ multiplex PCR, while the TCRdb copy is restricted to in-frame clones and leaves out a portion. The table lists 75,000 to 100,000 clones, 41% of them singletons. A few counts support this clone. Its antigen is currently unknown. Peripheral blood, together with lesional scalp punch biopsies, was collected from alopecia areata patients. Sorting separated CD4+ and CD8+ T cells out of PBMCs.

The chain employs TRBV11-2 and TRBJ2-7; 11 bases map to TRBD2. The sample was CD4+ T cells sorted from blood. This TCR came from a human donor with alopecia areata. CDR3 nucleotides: TGTGCCAGCAGCGCAACTAGCGGGAGTGGGGGCGAGCAGTACTTC. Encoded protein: CASSATSGSGGEQYF.